The text below deals with one TCR beta chain. Its cognate antigen is unknown. This record comes from a study of PD-1 blockade in mismatch repair-deficient tumors. Study-wide results and limits: Rapid post-treatment expansion, then contraction, generally preceding radiologic response, marked tumor-resident clones.

Every patient had mismatch repair deficiency by PCR or immunohistochemistry. The TCR-sequenced patients were a few responders to pembrolizumab. CDR3 length: 17 residues. The V end lost 0 bases, the J end lost 0 bases, and 14 bases lay between the germline ends. Germline loops: CDR1 PRHDT, CDR2 FYEKMQ (reference sequence). Sequencing was performed with immunoSEQ multiplex PCR; in TCRdb, only in-frame clones are kept and a portion is missing. The data contain 40,000 or so clones, 80% to 85% of them singletons. The material sequenced was PBMCs, taken about 38 weeks after starting pembrolizumab. The TCR originated in an adult with mismatch repair-deficient cancer. V is TRBV13 and J is TRBJ1-1; perhaps TRBD1 as D (6 bases). The CDR3 protein is CASSLGGTYDMNTEAFF. CDR3 DNA sequence: TGTGCCAGCAGCTTAGGTGGGACATACGACATGAACACTGAAGCTTTCTTT.